This T cell receptor (beta chain) was sequenced for a study of T cell responses to AZD1222 COVID-19 vaccine (dated by TCRdb to about 2021). About the full investigation: Because spike-specific TCR depth and breadth did not differ between the two schedules, AZD1222 recipients who got a second dose at roughly 4 weeks were pooled with those who got a second dose at roughly 12 weeks. Enrollment into the trials was organized by age into subgroups of 18-55, 56-69 and 70-plus years, and those subgroups contained approximately 160, 26 and 62 TCR-sequenced participants, respectively. TCR sequencing covered more than 230 trial participants: 207 given two doses of AZD1222 and about 26 given two doses of MenACWY control vaccine. General study outcomes and caveats: Conclusions about previously exposed vaccinees are limited, since just 5 to 7 AZD1222 recipients were seropositive for SARS-CoV-2 at baseline. After two AZD1222 doses, both the breadth and the depth of spike-specific TCRs were significantly higher than at day 0 and than in MenACWY recipients. CD4 TCRs associated with the vaccine covered the entire spike protein, and the dominant responses were in regions 160-218 and 743-854. Participants were mostly white British and included more females than males, and it was suggested by the authors that clonal diversity may have been underestimated. Because no day 14 peak-response samples were available, the repertoires could be characterized only after the peak T cell response. Epitopes outside the regions mutated in the B.1.351 and B.1.1.7 variants were reportedly recognized by nearly half of the unique spike-specific TCRs. In the small 56-69-year group, the increase in depth fell short of significance, most likely because of low power.

The CDR3 regions of human TCRbeta chains were analyzed by immunosequencing. In the paper's pipeline: Repertoire TCRs were checked for matches against a reference library of SARS-CoV-2-specific TCRs that had been generated using the MIRA antigen-specificity platform. Breadth was defined as the fraction of unique TCRs that were SARS-CoV-2-associated. Depth was defined as the fraction of total T cells that were SARS-CoV-2-associated. Using the MIRA data, each spike-specific TCR was mapped to the spike region that the TCR reacts to and placed in a CD4 or CD8 class. Log10-transformed breadth and depth values were compared by one-way ANOVA with Sidak's multiple comparisons tests. The immuneACCESS repertoire file appears here via TCRdb, limited to in-frame rearrangements. These files lack a portion of the clones; in checked studies, under half of the deficit traces to unresolved V genes, and the cause of the others is not known. Clonal size and the V and J genes are those of that table, whereas D and trimming came from the DNA. The sample has fewer than 150,000 clones on record, roughly 93% of them singletons. The leading ten clones occupy about 0.91% of the sample.

The CDR3 numbers 13 residues from cysteine through phenylalanine. The only DNA kept is the CDR3, 39 bases in frame from the first base. The germline V gene sets CDR1 to MNHEY and CDR2 to SVGAGI. V is cut by 2 bases and J by 10 bases, and the space between the germline ends is 15 bases. With respect to this clone: Its antigen remains undetermined. Base qualities were left out, and no much larger clone turns up one base away.

The time point tag for this specimen amounts to: baseline before first vaccination. The vaccinee samples were drawn from two UK trials, COV001 and COV002, one of which was a single-blind randomized controlled phase 2/3 trial testing AZD1222 (ChAdOx1 nCoV-19) in healthy adults. Trial participant PBMC samples were collected at day 0 and day 28 after the second dose for TCRbeta chain sequencing. The sequence came from an adult in good health. The chain uses TRBV6-5 and TRBJ2-7; perhaps TRBD1 is the D gene, with 6 bases matching. Sample: peripheral blood, taken on day 0 of AZD1222 vaccination. DNA sequence: TGTGCCAGCAGTTACCAGGACAGTTTTCTTCAGTACTTC. It codes for CASSYQDSFLQYF.